The 4 T cell receptor beta chains listed next were all sequenced from one sample in a study of a mutant IDH1 vaccine in newly diagnosed glioma. These receptors are not linked to any known antigen. As to time point: week 5, during vaccination. Each vaccine dose was 300 ug of mutant IDH1 20-mer peptide, with topical imiquimod. The table came from immunoSEQ multiplex PCR; TCRdb's copy has only in-frame clones and leaves some out. The sample yields 50,000 to 60,000 clones, around 80% seen once. Sequencing used PBMCs, obtained from a glioma patient whose treatment included an IDH1 peptide vaccine. The receptors here all came from a man aged 50 or older with glioma.

V and J are TRBV15 and TRBJ2-7, with 7 bases matching TRBD1. CDR3 length: 14 residues. Trimming removed 4 bases from V and 12 bases from J; junction bases left unmatched: 15. The V gene's germline CDR1 is LNHNV and CDR2 YYDKDF (reference sequence). As DNA, the CDR3 is TGTGCCACCAGCACCCGACCCCAGACAGGGTATCTGTACTTC. Translating gives CATSTRPQTGYLYF. The whole variable domain, remainder taken from reference TRBV15 and TRBJ2-7, is DAMVIQNPRYQVTQFGKPVTLSCSQTLNHNVMYWYQQKSSQAPKLLFHYYDKDFNNEADTPDNFQSRRPNTSFCFLDIRSPGLGDTAMYLCATSTRPQTGYLYFGPGTRLTVT.

Only a few counts were recorded for this clone. V and J are TRBV14 and TRBJ2-5, with D perhaps given as TRBD1 or TRBD2 (5 bases each). Trimming removed 8 bases from V and 7 bases from J, with 20 bases in between. The CDR3 has 14 residues. Germline V lookup: CDR1 SGHDN, CDR2 FVKESK. CDR3: CASRAGTPRGTQYF. CDR3 sequence (DNA): TGTGCCAGCCGCGCCGGGACCCCCCGAGGGACCCAGTACTTC.

The V and J genes are TRBV25-1 and TRBJ2-7; the match to TRBD2 covers 13 bases. CDR1 MGHDK and CDR2 SYGVNS come from the germline V gene. The CDR3 length is 15 residues. Unmatched junction bases numbered 4, after V lost 3 bases and J lost 5 bases. CDR3 nucleotides: TGTGCCAGCAGTGATCCCGGACTAGCGGGGGACGAGCAGTACTTC. This gives the protein CASSDPGLAGDEQYF.

This chain connects TRBV4-1 to TRBJ1-1; a weak D match, TRBD1 (6 bases). CDR1 and CDR2 from the germline V gene are MGHRA and YSYEKL. CDR3 length: 16 residues. The ends were cut back, 1 base at V and 4 bases at J, with 16 bases in the middle. CDR3 sequence: CASSQVGAGWVTEAFF. CDR3 nucleotide sequence: TGCGCCAGCAGCCAAGTGGGGGCCGGCTGGGTCACTGAAGCTTTCTTT.